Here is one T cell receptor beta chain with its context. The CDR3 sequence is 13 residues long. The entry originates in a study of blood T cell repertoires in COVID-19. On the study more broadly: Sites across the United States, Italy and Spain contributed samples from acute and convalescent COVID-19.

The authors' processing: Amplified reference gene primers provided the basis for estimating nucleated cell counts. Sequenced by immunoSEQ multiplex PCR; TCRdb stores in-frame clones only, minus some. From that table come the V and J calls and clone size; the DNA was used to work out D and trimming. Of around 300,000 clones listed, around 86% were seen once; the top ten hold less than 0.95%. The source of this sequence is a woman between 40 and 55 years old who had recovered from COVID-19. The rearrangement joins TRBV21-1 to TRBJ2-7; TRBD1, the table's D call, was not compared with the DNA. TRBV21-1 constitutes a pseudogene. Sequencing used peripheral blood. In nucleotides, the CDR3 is TGTGCCAGCATCCCGGGACAGGGACGCGAGCAGTACTTC. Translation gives CASIPGQGREQYF.